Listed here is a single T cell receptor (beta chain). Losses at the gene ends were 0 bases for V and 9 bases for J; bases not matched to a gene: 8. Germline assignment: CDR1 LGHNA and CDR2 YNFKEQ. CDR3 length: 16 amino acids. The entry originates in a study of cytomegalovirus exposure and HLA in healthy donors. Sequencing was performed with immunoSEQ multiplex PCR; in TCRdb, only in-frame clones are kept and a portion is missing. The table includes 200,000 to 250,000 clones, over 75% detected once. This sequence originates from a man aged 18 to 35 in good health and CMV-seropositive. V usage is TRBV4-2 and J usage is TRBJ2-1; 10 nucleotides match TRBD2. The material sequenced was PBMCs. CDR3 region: CASSQEPASGSGEQFF. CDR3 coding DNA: TGTGCCAGCAGCCAAGAGCCGGCTAGCGGGAGTGGTGAGCAGTTCTTC.